This passage covers 3 T cell receptor beta chains from one sample sequenced in a study of control samples from healthy donors and cancer patients. Data came from immunoSEQ multiplex PCR; TCRdb stores just in-frame clones and leaves some out. The table records 95,000 to 150,000 clones, 70% to 90% of them present only once. The material sequenced was blood. These receptors originate from a man in his forties in good health.

This clone was seen once. CDR3 sequence: CASRARGYNEQFF. The CDR3 bases are TGTGCCAGCAGGGCTAGAGGGTACAATGAGCAGTTCTTC. The chain uses TRBV11-3 and TRBJ2-1, with a weak D call TRBD2 (5 bases). The CDR3 runs 13 residues. The V and J ends lost 6 bases and 4 bases respectively, with 10 bases between them. CDR1 and CDR2 (germline): SGHNT, YENEEA. The full variable domain, in which reference TRBV11-3 and TRBJ2-1 provide the parts outside the CDR3, is EAGVVQSPRYKIIEKKQPVAFWCNPISGHNTLYWYLQNLGQGPELLIRYENEEAVDDSQLPKDRFSAERLKGVDSTLKIQPAELGDSAVYLCASRARGYNEQFFGPGTRLTVL.

The chain is built from TRBV7-9 and TRBJ1-3, with D unclear. Looked up from germline, CDR1 is SEHNR and CDR2 is FQNEAQ (reference sequence). The V gene lost 1 base and the J gene lost 8 bases, with 6 bases spanning the gap. There are 12 residues in the CDR3. CDR3 amino acids: CASSLDADTIYF. The CDR3, as DNA: TGTGCCAGCAGCTTAGACGCGGACACCATATATTTT.

The chain links TRBV18 to TRBJ1-2; 7 bases are a match to TRBD1. The CDR3 length is 13 residues. V trimming: 3 bases; J trimming: 7 bases; junction bases outside the gene matches: 5. Germline lookup yields CDR1 KGHSH and CDR2 LQKENI. This chain's CDR3 is CASSPSTGFGYTF. The CDR3 coding sequence is TGTGCCAGCTCACCCTCGACAGGGTTTGGCTACACCTTC.